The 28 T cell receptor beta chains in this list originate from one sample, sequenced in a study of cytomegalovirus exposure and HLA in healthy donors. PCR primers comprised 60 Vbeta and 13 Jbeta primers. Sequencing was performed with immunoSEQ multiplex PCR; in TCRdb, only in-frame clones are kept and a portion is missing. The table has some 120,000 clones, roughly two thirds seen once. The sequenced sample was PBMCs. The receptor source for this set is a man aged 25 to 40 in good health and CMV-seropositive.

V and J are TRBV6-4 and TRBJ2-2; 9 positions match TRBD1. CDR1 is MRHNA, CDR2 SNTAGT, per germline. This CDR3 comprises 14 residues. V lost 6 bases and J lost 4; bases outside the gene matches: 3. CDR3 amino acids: CASRQGATTGELFF. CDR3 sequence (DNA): TGTGCCAGCAGACAGGGGGCGACCACCGGGGAGCTGTTTTTT.

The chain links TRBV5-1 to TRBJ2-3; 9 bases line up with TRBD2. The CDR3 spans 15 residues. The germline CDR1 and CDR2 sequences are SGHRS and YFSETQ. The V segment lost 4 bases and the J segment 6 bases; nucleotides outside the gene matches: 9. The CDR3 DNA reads TGCGCCAGCAGCATGGAAGCGGGGGGAGGGGATACGCAGTATTTT. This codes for CASSMEAGGGDTQYF. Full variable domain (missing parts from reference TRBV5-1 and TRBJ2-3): KAGVTQTPRYLIKTRGQQVTLSCSPISGHRSVSWYQQTPGQGLQFLFEYFSETQRNKGNFPGRFSGRQFSNSRSEMNVSTLELGDSALYLCASSMEAGGGDTQYFGPGTRLTVL.

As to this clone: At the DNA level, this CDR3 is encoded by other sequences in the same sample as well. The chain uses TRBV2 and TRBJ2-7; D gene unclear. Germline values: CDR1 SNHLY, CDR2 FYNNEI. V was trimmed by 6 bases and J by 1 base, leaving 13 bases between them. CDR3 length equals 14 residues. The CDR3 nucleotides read TGTGCCAGCAGGAGAGATTCGGTATCCTACGAGCAGTACTTC. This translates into CASRRDSVSYEQYF.

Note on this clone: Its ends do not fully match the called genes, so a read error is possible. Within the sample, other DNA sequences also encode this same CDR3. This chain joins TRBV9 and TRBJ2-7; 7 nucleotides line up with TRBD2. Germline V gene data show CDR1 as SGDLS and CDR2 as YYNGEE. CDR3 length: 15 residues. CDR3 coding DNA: TGCGCCAGCAGCGTAGAAGGCGGGAGTCTCTACGAGCAGTACTTC. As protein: CASSVEGGSLYEQYF. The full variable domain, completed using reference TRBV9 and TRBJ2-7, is DSGVTQTPKHLITATGQRVTLRCSPRSGDLSVYWYQQSLDQGLQFLIQYYNGEERAKGNILERFSAQQFPDLHSELNLSSLELGDSALYFCASSVEGGSLYEQYFGPGTRLTVT.

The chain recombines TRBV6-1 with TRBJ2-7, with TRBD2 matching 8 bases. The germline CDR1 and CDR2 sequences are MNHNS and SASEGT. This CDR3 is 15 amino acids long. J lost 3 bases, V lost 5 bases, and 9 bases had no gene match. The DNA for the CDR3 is TGTGCCAGCAGTTCATACTCCGGGGGGGGCTACGAGCAGTACTTC. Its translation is CASSSYSGGGYEQYF.

CDR3 in amino acids: CASSREIIRTENQPQHF. The DNA of the CDR3 is TGTGCCAGCTCCCGAGAGATTATTAGGACAGAGAATCAGCCCCAGCATTTT. This rearrangement joins TRBV18 to TRBJ1-5; possibly TRBD1 for D (6 bases). This CDR3 is 17 amino acids long. V was shortened by 6 bases and J by 4 bases, with 22 bases between the two germline ends. Per the germline V gene, CDR1 is KGHSH and CDR2 is LQKENI.

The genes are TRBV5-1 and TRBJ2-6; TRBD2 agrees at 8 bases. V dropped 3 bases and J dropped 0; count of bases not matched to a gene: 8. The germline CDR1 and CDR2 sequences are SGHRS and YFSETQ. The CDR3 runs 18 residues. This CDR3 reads CASSSGGGPSSGANVLTF. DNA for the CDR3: TGCGCCAGCAGCTCGGGAGGGGGACCCAGCTCTGGGGCCAACGTCCTGACTTTC.

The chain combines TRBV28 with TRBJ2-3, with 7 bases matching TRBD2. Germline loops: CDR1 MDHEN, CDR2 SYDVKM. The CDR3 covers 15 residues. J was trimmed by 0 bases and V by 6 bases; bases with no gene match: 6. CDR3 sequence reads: CASRSQRESTDTQYF. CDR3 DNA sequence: TGTGCCAGCAGGTCCCAGCGGGAAAGCACAGATACGCAGTATTTT.

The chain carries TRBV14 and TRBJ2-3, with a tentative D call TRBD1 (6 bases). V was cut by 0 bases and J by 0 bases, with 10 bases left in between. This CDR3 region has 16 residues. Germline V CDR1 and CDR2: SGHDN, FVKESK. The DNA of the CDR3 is TGTGCCAGCAGCCAAGATTCAGGGGTTAGCACAGATACGCAGTATTTT. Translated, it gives CASSQDSGVSTDTQYF.

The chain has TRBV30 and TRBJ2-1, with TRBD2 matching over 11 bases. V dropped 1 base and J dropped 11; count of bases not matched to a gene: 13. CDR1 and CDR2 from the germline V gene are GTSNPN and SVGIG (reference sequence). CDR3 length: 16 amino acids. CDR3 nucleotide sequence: TGTGCCTGGAGTGGGGTGGGCCTAGCGGGAGGTAGGAAGCAGTTCTTC. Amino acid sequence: CAWSGVGLAGGRKQFF.

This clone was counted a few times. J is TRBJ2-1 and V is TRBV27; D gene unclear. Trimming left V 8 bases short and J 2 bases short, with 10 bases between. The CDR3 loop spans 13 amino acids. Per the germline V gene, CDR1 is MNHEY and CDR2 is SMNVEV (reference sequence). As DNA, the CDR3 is TGTGCCAGCGGCGGCTTTCCCTACAATGAGCAGTTCTTC. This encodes CASGGFPYNEQFF.

This chain's CDR3 is CASNRGRGTSTEAFF. DNA of the CDR3: TGTGCCAGCAATCGCGGCCGGGGGACGAGCACTGAAGCTTTCTTT. The chain joins TRBV6-5 to TRBJ1-1, with D possibly matching TRBD1 (5 bases). Germline V gene sequence: CDR1 MNHEY, CDR2 SVGAGI. With 7 bases removed from V and 4 bases from J, the gap between germline ends came to 19 bases. The CDR3 spans 15 residues.

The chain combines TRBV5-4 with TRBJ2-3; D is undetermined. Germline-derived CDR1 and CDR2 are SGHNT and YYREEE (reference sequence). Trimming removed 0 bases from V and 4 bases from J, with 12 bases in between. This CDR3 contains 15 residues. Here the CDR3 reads CASSLEQTPADTQYF. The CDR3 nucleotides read TGTGCCAGCAGCTTGGAACAGACCCCCGCAGATACGCAGTATTTT.

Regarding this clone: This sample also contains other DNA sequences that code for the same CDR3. CDR3 sequence: CASSPDRNYGYTF. The CDR3 DNA reads TGTGCCAGCAGCCCTGACAGGAACTATGGCTACACCTTC. V usage is TRBV7-3 and J usage is TRBJ1-2, with D maybe TRBD1 (6 bases). This CDR3 contains 13 residues. Germline V CDR1 and CDR2: SGHTA, FQGTGA. The V end was cut by 5 bases, the J end by 2 bases, with 9 bases between.

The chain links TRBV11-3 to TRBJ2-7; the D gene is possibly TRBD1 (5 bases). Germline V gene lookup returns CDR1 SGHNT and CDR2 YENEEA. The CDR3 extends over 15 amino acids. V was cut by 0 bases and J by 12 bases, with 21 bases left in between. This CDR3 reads CASSLDTATGLRRYF. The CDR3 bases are TGTGCCAGCAGCTTAGATACAGCTACAGGCTTAAGACGGTACTTC.

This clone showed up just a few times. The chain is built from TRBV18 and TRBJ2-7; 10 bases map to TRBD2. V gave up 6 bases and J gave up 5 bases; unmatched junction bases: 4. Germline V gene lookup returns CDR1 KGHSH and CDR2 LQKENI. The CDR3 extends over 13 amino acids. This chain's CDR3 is CASSPGTSDEQYF. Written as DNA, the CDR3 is TGTGCCAGCTCCCCCGGGACTAGCGACGAGCAGTACTTC.

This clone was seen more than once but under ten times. This chain's CDR3 is CASSFPRVSGGNEQFF. In nucleotides, the CDR3 is TGTGCCAGCAGCTTCCCGAGGGTTTCGGGGGGCAATGAGCAGTTCTTC. V gene TRBV5-6 combines with J gene TRBJ2-1; 7 bases map to TRBD2. V lost 2 bases, J lost 6 bases, and 11 bases stayed unmatched. The CDR3 consists of 16 residues. The germline V gene encodes CDR1 SGHDT and CDR2 YYEEEE.

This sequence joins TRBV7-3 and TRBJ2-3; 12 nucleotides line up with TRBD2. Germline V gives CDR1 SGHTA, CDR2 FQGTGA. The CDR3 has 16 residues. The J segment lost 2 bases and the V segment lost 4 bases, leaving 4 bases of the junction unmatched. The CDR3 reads CASSSGLAGNTDTQYF. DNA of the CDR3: TGTGCCAGCAGCTCAGGACTAGCGGGAAACACAGATACGCAGTATTTT.

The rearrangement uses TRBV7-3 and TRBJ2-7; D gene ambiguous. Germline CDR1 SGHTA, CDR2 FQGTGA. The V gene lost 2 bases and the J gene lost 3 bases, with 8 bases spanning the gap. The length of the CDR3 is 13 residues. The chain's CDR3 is CASSLRGSYEQYF. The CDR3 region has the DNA TGTGCCAGCAGCTTACGCGGCAGCTACGAGCAGTACTTC. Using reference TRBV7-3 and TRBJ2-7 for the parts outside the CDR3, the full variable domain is GAGVSQTPSNKVTEKGKYVELRCDPISGHTALYWYRQSLGQGPEFLIYFQGTGAADDSGLPNDRFFAVRPEGSVSTLKIQRTERGDSAVYLCASSLRGSYEQYFGPGTRLTVT.

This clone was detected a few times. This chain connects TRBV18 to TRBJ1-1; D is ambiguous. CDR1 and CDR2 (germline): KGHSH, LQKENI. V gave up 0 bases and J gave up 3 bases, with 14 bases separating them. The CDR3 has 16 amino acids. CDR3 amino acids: CASSPPEPRGDTEAFF. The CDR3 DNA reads TGTGCCAGCTCACCACCGGAACCACGAGGCGACACTGAAGCTTTCTTT.

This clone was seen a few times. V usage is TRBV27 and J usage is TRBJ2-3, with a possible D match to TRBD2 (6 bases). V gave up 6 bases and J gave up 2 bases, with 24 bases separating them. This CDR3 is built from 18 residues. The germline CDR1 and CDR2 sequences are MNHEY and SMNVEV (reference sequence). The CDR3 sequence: CASRRVADLPLLTDTQYF. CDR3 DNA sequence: TGTGCCAGCAGGAGGGTAGCGGACCTCCCATTGCTCACAGATACGCAGTATTTT.

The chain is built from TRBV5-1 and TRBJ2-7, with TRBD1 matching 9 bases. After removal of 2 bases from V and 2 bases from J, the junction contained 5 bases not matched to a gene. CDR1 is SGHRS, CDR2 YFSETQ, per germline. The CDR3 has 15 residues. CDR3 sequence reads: CASSLGDRVTYEQYF. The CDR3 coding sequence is TGCGCCAGCAGCTTAGGGGACAGGGTGACCTACGAGCAGTACTTC.

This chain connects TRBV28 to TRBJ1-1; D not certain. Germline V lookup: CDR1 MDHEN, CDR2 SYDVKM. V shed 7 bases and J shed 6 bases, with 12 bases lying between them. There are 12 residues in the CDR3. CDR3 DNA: TGTGCCAGCAATGCCCCTAACGCTGAAGCTTTCTTT. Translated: CASNAPNAEAFF.

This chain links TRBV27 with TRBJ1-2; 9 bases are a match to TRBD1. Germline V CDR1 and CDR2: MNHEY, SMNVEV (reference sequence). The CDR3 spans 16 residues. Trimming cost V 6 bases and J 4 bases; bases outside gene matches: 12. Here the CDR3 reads CASSSYRGQGGYGYTF. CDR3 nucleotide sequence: TGTGCCAGCAGCTCGTACAGGGGGCAGGGCGGCTATGGCTACACCTTC.

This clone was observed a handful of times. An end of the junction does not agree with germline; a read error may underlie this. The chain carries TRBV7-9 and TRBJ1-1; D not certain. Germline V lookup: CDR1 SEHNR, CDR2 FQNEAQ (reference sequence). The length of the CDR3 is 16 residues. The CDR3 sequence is CSSSSPPSWRGTEAFF. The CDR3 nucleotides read TGTTCCAGCAGCTCACCCCCCTCCTGGAGAGGGACTGAAGCTTTCTTT. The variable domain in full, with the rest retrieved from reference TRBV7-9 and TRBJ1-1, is DTGVSQNPRHKITKRGQNVTFRCDPISEHNRLYWYRQTLGQGPEFLTYFQNEAQLEKSRLLSDRFSAERPKGSFSTLEIQRTEQGDSAMYLCSSSSPPSWRGTEAFFGQGTRLTVV.

CDR3 in amino acids: CASSQARLTYNEQFF. CDR3 DNA sequence: TGTGCCAGCAGCCAGGCGCGACTAACCTACAATGAGCAGTTCTTC. V is TRBV4-2 and J is TRBJ2-1; D perhaps matches TRBD2 (5 bases). With 3 bases removed from V and 2 bases from J, the gap between germline ends came to 11 bases. This CDR3 region has 15 residues. CDR1 is LGHNA, CDR2 YNFKEQ, per germline.

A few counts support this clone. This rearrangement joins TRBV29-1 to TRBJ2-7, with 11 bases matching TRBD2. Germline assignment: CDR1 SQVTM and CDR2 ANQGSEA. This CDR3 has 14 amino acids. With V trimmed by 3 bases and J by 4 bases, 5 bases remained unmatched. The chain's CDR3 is CSVERLAGSYEQYF. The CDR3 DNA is TGCAGCGTTGAGCGACTAGCGGGATCGTACGAGCAGTACTTC.

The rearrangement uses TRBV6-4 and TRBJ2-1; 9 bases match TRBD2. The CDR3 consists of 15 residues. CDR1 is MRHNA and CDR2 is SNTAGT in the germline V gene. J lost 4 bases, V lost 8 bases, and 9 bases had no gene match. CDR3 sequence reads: CASRTSASGYNEQFF. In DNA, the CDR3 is TGTGCCAGCCGGACTAGCGCCTCCGGATACAATGAGCAGTTCTTC.